This TCR beta chain was obtained from a study of T-cell memory formation after mild COVID-19 (dated by TCRdb to the early 2020s). For the study in its entirety: TCR sequence clusters from the two donors were largely donor specific. In a couple of donors, T-cell clones that expanded and contracted after mild COVID-19 were tracked by sequencing TCRalpha and TCRbeta repertoires over time. The cohort comprised two young, previously healthy adult volunteers, one female and one male. The paper's findings and limits, for the study overall: Contracting CD4+ clones turned up mainly in the CM and EM memory subsets, whereas EMRA was where CD8+ clones were enriched. Only two mild cases were covered in the study, and larger cohorts including severe cases with pre-infection samples were considered necessary. The detection of some responding clones in pre-infection memory suggests that pre-existing cross-reactive memory T cells joined the SARS-CoV-2 response. SARS-CoV-2 specificity was not confirmed for the second-wave clones peaking on day 37. Clones that contracted from day 15 to 85 showed balanced CD4/CD8 phenotypes, whereas a second wave of clones that expanded from day 15 to 37 leaned towards CD4+.

The data were produced on an Illumina NovaSeq 6000. Using 5'RACE with constant-segment primers, TCRalpha and TCRbeta cDNA libraries were constructed, with sample barcodes and unique molecular identifiers added in the process. RNA was extracted from every sample with Trizol reagent. Libraries were amplified in two PCR steps, with a second sample barcode and Illumina TruSeq adapters added in the second step. Sequencing of libraries was performed on an Illumina NovaSeq with 2 x 150 bp paired-end reads. The authors' analysis ran thus. Demultiplexing of reads and collapsing into UMI-guided consensus sequences were performed with migec v1.2.7. With mixcr v2.1.11, UMI consensuses were aligned to TRA and TRB V and J templates and assembled into clonotypes. Clonotypes were classified as expanded or contracted when called significant by both edgeR and NoisET, with noise models trained on biological replicates. edgeR calls used a false discovery rate-adjusted p below 0.01 and a log2 fold-change threshold of 1. PCA with hierarchical clustering of max-normalized trajectories of the 1000 most abundant clonotypes was used as exploratory dynamics analysis. Each responding clone was given a CD4 or CD8 phenotype based on the CD4+ and CD8+ repertoires, which had been sequenced separately. TCRdb reran the public reads through fastp at Q25 and MiXCR, keeping productive beta chains. Records with the same CDR3 protein are collapsed into one entry carrying the most frequent genes and DNA. None of the V and J calls come from the authors' own analysis; TCRdb made them. The sample table lists about 190,000 distinct CDR3 sequences, about 18% of them with a count of one. Together, the top ten hold roughly 2.6% of the sample.

Ficoll-Paque density gradient centrifugation was the method used to isolate PBMCs. Counted from cysteine to phenylalanine, this CDR3 has 16 amino acids. Of the read, only the CDR3 DNA is kept; its 48 bases are in frame from base 1. V has 5 bases trimmed and J has 8 bases trimmed; junction bases matching no gene number 17. Looking up the germline V gene yields CDR1 SGHTA and CDR2 FQGTGA. Points on this clonotype: Its binding antigen is unknown. Base qualities are missing; no much larger clone stands one base away.

The TCR comes from an adult woman who had mild COVID-19 (a few samples of this study predate the infection). The sample titles of this study are shuffled in the database, so cell type and time point are left out; the donor was told from shared clones. The sequence joins TRBV7-3 to TRBJ1-2, with 7 bases aligning to TRBD1. Sequencing used PBMCs or a T cell subset sorted from them (not recorded which). The DNA sequence reads TGTGCCAGCAGCCAGAGTGCCGATTCGACAGGGCAAGGCTACACCTTC. Its translation is CASSQSADSTGQGYTF.